The clone carrying this T cell receptor (beta chain) appeared many times. As the template, RNA transcripts were used to amplify TCR beta CDR3 regions. Amplification began with first-round RT-PCR using HTBI primers, then second-round multiplex PCR was performed. In TCRdb, the multiplex PCR reads were re-called with MiXCR into one record per CDR3 protein. There are hundreds of thousands of distinct CDR3 sequences in the sample; around 21% occur only once, and roughly 3.2% lies in the top ten. The data originate from a study of Graves' ophthalmopathy and Graves' hyperthyroidism. Study overall: Before any treatment was given, at initial diagnosis, peripheral blood was collected.

Germline lookup yields CDR1 SGHKS and CDR2 YYEKEE (reference sequence). CDR3 size: 15 residues. Trimming removed 1 base from V and 6 bases from J; junction bases left unmatched: 4. V and J are TRBV5-5 and TRBJ1-6, with 7 bases lining up with TRBD1. The sequence came from a woman aged 18-30 years with stable Graves' hyperthyroidism. The sequenced sample consisted of peripheral blood. The CDR3 nucleotides read TGTGCCAGCAGCTTGCTGGGACAGATTAATTCACCCCTCCACTTT. Protein sequence: CASSLLGQINSPLHF.